This is a list of T cell receptor beta chains from one sample in a study of cytomegalovirus exposure and HLA in healthy donors. Profiling relied on immunoSEQ multiplex PCR, and the TCRdb table lists in-frame clones only, not all of them. This sample has about 72,000 clones, with 70% to 80% found just once. The sequenced sample consisted of PBMCs. The receptor source for this set is a man in his forties or fifties in good health and CMV-seronegative. The CDR3 runs from the conserved cysteine through the conserved F or W. The size of a clone is reported for some rows only, either as once, few or many, or as a class for expanded clones.

TRBJ1-3 | TRBV29-1 | NA | CSVVGTAGNTIYF
TRBJ1-1 | TRBV30 | NA | CALNSGQGRVWTEAFF
TRBJ2-7 | TRBV6-5 | NA | CASSSGGYEQYF
TRBJ2-7 | TRBV5-8 | NA | CASSLWQGNEQYF
TRBJ2-6 | TRBV11-1 | NA | CASRRTGTGVTGANVLTF
TRBJ1-5 | TRBV7-9 | once | CASSLAYQASNQPQHF
TRBJ1-1 | TRBV9 | NA | CASSRGQENTEAFF
TRBJ2-7 | TRBV6-5 | NA | CASSYSFAGKNYEQYF
TRBJ1-6 | TRBV6-1 | NA | CASSVGLQALHF
TRBJ1-6 | TRBV6-4 | once | CASSFSFSYNSPLHF
TRBJ1-2 | TRBV19 | NA | CASSIDHGGTYGYTF
TRBJ1-1 | TRBV5-1 | NA | CASSLEGGENTEAFF
TRBJ1-1 | TRBV4-1 | medium-sized | CASSRPGPGGAFF
TRBJ1-2 | TRBV19 | NA | CASSTDRDRGYTF
TRBJ2-7 | TRBV5-6 | once | CASSNRVGSYEQYF
TRBJ1-1 | TRBV4-3 | NA | CASSLAVYMNTEAFF
TRBJ1-1 | TRBV7-6 | NA | CASSLQGMNTEAFF
TRBJ2-3 | TRBV7-3 | NA | CASSPGTSVEDTQYF
TRBJ1-1 | TRBV6-6 | NA | CASSFQGQANTEAFF
TRBJ1-2 | TRBV27 | NA | CASSRDRGVGYTF
TRBJ1-6 | TRBV10-1 | NA | CASQAANFRALHF
TRBJ2-1 | TRBV28 | NA | CASSPGQVVENEQFF
TRBJ1-6 | TRBV30 | NA | CAWSVQGYNSPLHF
TRBJ1-1 | TRBV18 | few | CASSPLGPGGNTEAFF
TRBJ2-7 | TRBV6-6 | NA | CASRSSGGYEQYF
TRBJ1-5 | TRBV10-2 | NA | CASRRTDKSGNQPQHF
TRBJ2-7 | TRBV7-3 | NA | CASSPGGYEQYF
TRBJ1-2 | TRBV5-6 | NA | CASSLETGANYGYTF
TRBJ2-1 | TRBV4-2 | NA | CASSQEGAGGNNEQFF
TRBJ1-5 | TRBV6-5 | NA | CASRVTGSNQPQHF
TRBJ1-6 | TRBV5-1 | few | CASSERQGGNSPLHF
TRBJ2-1 | TRBV4-2 | NA | CASSQGGGQFF
TRBJ1-2 | TRBV18 | NA | CASSPTEEGSYGYTF